What follows describes a single TCR beta chain. The data were taken from a study of blood T cell repertoires in COVID-19. In the authors' workflow: From reference gene primer amplification, estimates of nucleated cell counts were derived. Profiled with immunoSEQ multiplex PCR; TCRdb holds only in-frame clones, not every one. The D gene and trimming were derived from the DNA, and the V and J assignments and clone size from that table. The sample consists of about 180,000 clones, more than 70% of them appearing once. The ends were cut back, 0 bases at V and 5 bases at J, with 13 bases in the middle. The germline CDR1 and CDR2 sequences are KGHSH and LQKENI. This CDR3 is 15 amino acids long.

Material: PBMCs or T cells enriched from blood (not recorded which). The TCR was taken from a woman in her 30s who had recovered from COVID-19. This chain joins TRBV18 and TRBJ2-5; possibly TRBD1 for D (6 bases). The CDR3 spells CASSPPGQGVETQYF. The CDR3 DNA reads as TGTGCCAGCTCACCACCGGGACAAGGAGTTGAGACCCAGTACTTC.